These 30 T cell receptor beta chains were sequenced from one sample in a study of shared clonotypes between healthy human individuals. TCRdb's copy holds only in-frame clones and misses some; the assay was immunoSEQ multiplex PCR. The top ten hold 0.6% to 0.75% of the sample, which has about 1.1 million clones, 70% to 80% seen once. Sequencing was carried out using memory CD4+ T cells from PBMCs. Described subset: CD45RA-negative fraction. The receptors stem from a man between 18 and 35 years old in good health. Some clones in this sample may be carry-over from other donors' samples.

In regard to this clone: Mismatch with germline at one junction end may stem from a read error. This sequence joins TRBV6-1 and TRBJ1-2, with 7 nucleotides matching TRBD1. Germline-derived CDR1 and CDR2 are MNHNS and SASEGT. The CDR3 is 13 residues long. CDR3 sequence (DNA): TGTGCCAGCAGCGAAGGACAGGACTATGGCTACACCTTC. Translated, it gives CASSEGQDYGYTF.

The chain recombines TRBV7-9 with TRBJ1-1; D gene unclear. CDR1 SEHNR and CDR2 FQNEAQ come from the germline V gene (reference sequence). V was cut by 3 bases and J by 6 bases, with 11 bases left in between. The CDR3 extends over 13 amino acids. The CDR3 region is CASSFINPAEAFF. The CDR3 nucleotides are TGTGCCAGCAGCTTTATTAATCCGGCTGAAGCTTTCTTT.

The V gene is TRBV2, the J gene TRBJ2-6; unclear D gene. Trimming cost V 4 bases and J 0 bases, with 4 bases left between them. The CDR3 loop spans 14 amino acids. Germline CDR1 SNHLY, CDR2 FYNNEI. The DNA of the CDR3 is TGTGCCAGCAGTGTTAGCTCTGGGGCCAACGTCCTGACTTTC. It yields the protein CASSVSSGANVLTF. Complete variable domain (other parts from reference TRBV2 and TRBJ2-6): EPEVTQTPSHQVTQMGQEVILRCVPISNHLYFYWYRQILGQKVEFLVSFYNNEISEKSEIFDDQFSVERPDGSNFTLKIRSTKLEDSAMYFCASSVSSGANVLTFGAGSRLTVL.

The chain joins TRBV6-6 to TRBJ1-1; D is undetermined. The CDR3 spans 12 residues. Trimming shortened V by 6 bases and J by 0 bases, and 5 bases separated the two germline ends. Germline CDR1 is MNHNY and CDR2 is SVGAGI (reference sequence). The CDR3 DNA sequence: TGTGCCAGCAGGTTACTGAACACTGAAGCTTTCTTT. This gives the protein CASRLLNTEAFF.

The chain is built from TRBV2 and TRBJ1-1; D is perhaps TRBD1 (5 bases). The CDR3 is 20 amino acids. The germline V gene encodes CDR1 SNHLY and CDR2 FYNNEI. Trimming pared 3 bases from V and 2 bases from J, leaving 28 bases between. CDR3 amino acids: CASSDVPPGRIQWGNTEAFF. The CDR3 nucleotides are TGTGCCAGCAGTGACGTCCCACCGGGACGGATCCAGTGGGGCAACACTGAAGCTTTCTTT.

Concerning this clone itself: The same CDR3 arises from other DNA sequences in this sample as well. The chain uses TRBV30 and TRBJ1-1, with D unresolved. Germline V gene data show CDR1 as GTSNPN and CDR2 as SVGIG (reference sequence). Deletions cut 0 bases from V and 3 bases from J, with 8 bases between. This CDR3 comprises 13 residues. The CDR3 DNA reads as TGTGCCTGGAGTGTTGGCCGGTACACTGAAGCTTTCTTT. Amino acid sequence: CAWSVGRYTEAFF. The full variable domain, rest sourced from reference TRBV30 and TRBJ1-1, is SQTIHQWPATLVQPVGSPLSLECTVEGTSNPNLYWYRQAAGRGLQLLFYSVGIGQISSEVPQNLSASRPQDRQFILSSKKLLLSDSGFYLCAWSVGRYTEAFFGQGTRLTVV.

This chain links TRBV19 with TRBJ2-7; unclear D gene. This CDR3 spans 14 amino acids. The V end was cut by 3 bases, the J end by 3 bases, with 12 bases between. Germline V gene lookup returns CDR1 LNHDA and CDR2 SQIVND (reference sequence). The DNA for the CDR3 is TGTGCCAGTAGTATGCAAGGGCACGGCTACGAGCAGTACTTC. Protein product: CASSMQGHGYEQYF. Complete variable domain (other parts from reference TRBV19 and TRBJ2-7): DGGITQSPKYLFRKEGQNVTLSCEQNLNHDAMYWYRQDPGQGLRLIYYSQIVNDFQKGDIAEGYSVSREKKESFPLTVTSAQKNPTAFYLCASSMQGHGYEQYFGPGTRLTVT.

This clone came up a few times. V gene TRBV6-1 combines with J gene TRBJ2-4; no firm D call. Germline values: CDR1 MNHNS, CDR2 SASEGT. Trimming left V 6 bases short and J 4 bases short, with 7 bases between. The CDR3 spans 12 residues. CDR3: CASRSWKNIQYF. The CDR3 DNA is TGTGCCAGCAGATCTTGGAAAAACATTCAGTACTTC.

For the CDR3, the DNA is TGTGCCAGCTCACAAGCAGGGGGCTCCGGCAATGAGCAGTTCTTC. Translated, it gives CASSQAGGSGNEQFF. J is TRBJ2-1 and V is TRBV18, with 8 bases fitting TRBD1. Germline V lookup: CDR1 KGHSH, CDR2 LQKENI. The CDR3 length is 15 residues. The V gene end was trimmed by 4 bases and the J gene end by 6 bases; junction bases not matched to a gene: 8.

The V and J genes are TRBV28 and TRBJ2-1; tentatively, D is TRBD2 (6 bases). The V end was cut by 2 bases, the J end by 8 bases, with 16 bases between. There are 15 residues in the CDR3. CDR1 and CDR2 (germline): MDHEN, SYDVKM. CDR3 nucleotide sequence: TGTGCCAGCAGTTTAGCACCGACTAGTAGCCATGAGCAGTTCTTC. It is translated as CASSLAPTSSHEQFF.

This sequence joins TRBV6-5 and TRBJ2-1; the D gene is possibly TRBD1 (6 bases). The CDR3 has 14 residues. Germline-derived CDR1 and CDR2 are MNHEY and SVGAGI. With 6 bases removed from V and 8 bases from J, the gap between germline ends came to 17 bases. CDR3 loop: CASSPTGRQDEQFF. Here the CDR3 DNA reads TGTGCCAGCAGCCCAACGGGCAGACAGGATGAGCAGTTCTTC.

This sequence joins TRBV14 and TRBJ2-7, with TRBD1 identical over 9 bases. J gave up 1 base and V 4 bases, and 5 bases lay outside the gene matches. Germline lookup yields CDR1 SGHDN and CDR2 FVKESK. The CDR3 is made up of 15 amino acids. CDR3 loop: CASSPLGTGSYEQYF. The CDR3 DNA is TGTGCCAGCAGCCCTCTCGGGACAGGGTCCTACGAGCAGTACTTC.

This clone was seen ten or more times. V usage is TRBV10-3 and J usage is TRBJ2-3; D unclear. Trimming pared 11 bases from V and 6 bases from J, leaving 18 bases between. The CDR3 is 13 residues long. The germline gives CDR1 ENHRY, CDR2 SYGVKD. This CDR3 is CALSIVLADTQYF. The CDR3 region has the DNA TGTGCCCTCTCGATCGTTCTCGCGGATACGCAGTATTTT.

This rearrangement joins TRBV5-4 to TRBJ1-2; D is unresolved. Trimming took 0 bases from V and 2 from J, leaving 8 bases between them. Germline V CDR1 and CDR2: SGHNT, YYREEE (reference sequence). The CDR3 is 14 residues long. The CDR3 here is CASSLELGNYGYTF. The CDR3, as DNA: TGTGCCAGCAGCTTGGAGCTCGGAAACTATGGCTACACCTTC.

In its sample, this clone was seen once. The sample holds other DNA sequences that translate to the same CDR3. The chain recombines TRBV5-1 with TRBJ2-1, with TRBD1 identical over 9 bases. The trim removed 3 bases at V and 2 bases at J, leaving 3 bases unmatched. The germline V gene has CDR1 SGHRS and CDR2 YFSETQ. The length of the CDR3 is 15 residues. The CDR3 loop reads CASSSGQGTYNEQFF. The CDR3 DNA sequence: TGCGCCAGCAGCTCGGGACAGGGCACCTACAATGAGCAGTTCTTC.

This chain joins TRBV5-1 and TRBJ1-4, with unresolved D. This CDR3 region has 14 residues. V lost 0 bases and J 8 bases, leaving 11 bases between the germline ends. Germline CDR1 and CDR2: SGHRS and YFSETQ. The CDR3 loop is CASSLGQVEEKLFF. The CDR3 DNA follows: TGCGCCAGCAGCTTGGGGCAGGTGGAAGAAAAACTGTTTTTT.

The chain joins TRBV9 to TRBJ2-1, with 8 bases lining up with TRBD2. The CDR3 extends over 14 amino acids. The V gene's germline CDR1 is SGDLS and CDR2 YYNGEE. The trim removed 4 bases at V and 2 bases at J, leaving 2 bases unmatched. This CDR3 is CASSIAGTYNEQFF. The CDR3 DNA reads as TGTGCCAGCAGCATAGCGGGAACCTACAATGAGCAGTTCTTC.

The chain combines TRBV28 with TRBJ2-2, with 8 bases aligning to TRBD1. Per the germline V gene, CDR1 is MDHEN and CDR2 is SYDVKM. The V and J ends lost 3 bases and 0 bases, in that order; junction bases with no gene match: 3. The CDR3 runs to 16 residues. The CDR3 loop is CASSLAGQANTGELFF. CDR3 nucleotides: TGTGCCAGCAGTTTGGCGGGACAGGCGAACACCGGGGAGCTGTTTTTT.

The gene calls are TRBV10-3 and TRBJ1-1; TRBD1 is a possible D gene (6 bases). The length of the CDR3 is 14 residues. Between the trimmed V and J ends, which lost 10 bases and 6 bases, there was a span of 21 bases. From germline, CDR1 is ENHRY and CDR2 SYGVKD. For the CDR3, the DNA is TGTGCCACCCGCCCAAGACAGGACTTATCTGAAGCTTTCTTT. It translates to CATRPRQDLSEAFF.

Note on this clone: Within the sample, other DNA sequences also encode this same CDR3. As DNA, the CDR3 is TGCGCCAGCAGCCCCACAGATTCCTCCTACAATGAGCAGTTCTTC. Residues: CASSPTDSSYNEQFF. V and J are TRBV5-1 and TRBJ2-1, with D unresolved. V was cut by 4 bases and J by 0 bases, with 11 bases left in between. Germline lookup yields CDR1 SGHRS and CDR2 YFSETQ. The CDR3 sequence is 15 residues long.

The CDR3 reads CAWSPGRNTEAFF. CDR3 DNA: TGTGCCTGGAGTCCGGGACGTAACACTGAAGCTTTCTTT. The chain combines TRBV30 with TRBJ1-1; possible D gene TRBD1, 5 bases. CDR3 size: 13 residues. V was clipped by 2 bases and J by 2 bases, with 9 bases between them. Per the germline V gene, CDR1 is GTSNPN and CDR2 is SVGIG (reference sequence).

The V and J genes are TRBV10-1 and TRBJ2-1, with TRBD2 matching over 10 bases. The V gene end was trimmed by 6 bases and the J gene end by 8 bases; junction bases not matched to a gene: 7. This CDR3 region has 14 residues. The germline gives CDR1 WNHNN, CDR2 SYGVQD (reference sequence). The CDR3 region has the DNA TGCGCCAGCAGAGCTAGCGGGAGTATGGATGAGCAGTTCTTC. Amino acid sequence: CASRASGSMDEQFF.

V usage is TRBV30 and J usage is TRBJ1-1, with TRBD1 as a possible D gene (5 bases). Between the trimmed V and J ends, which lost 8 bases and 2 bases, there was a span of 9 bases. Germline-derived CDR1 and CDR2 are GTSNPN and SVGIG (reference sequence). This CDR3 has 11 amino acids. CDR3: CAGTGNTEAFF. For the CDR3, the DNA is TGTGCCGGAACAGGCAACACTGAAGCTTTCTTT.

This chain uses TRBV7-6 with TRBJ2-5; D assignment may be TRBD1 or TRBD2 (5 bases each). With 4 bases removed from V and 0 bases from J, the gap between germline ends came to 15 bases. The CDR3 runs 16 residues. Germline CDR1 is SGHVS and CDR2 is FNYEAQ. The CDR3 spells CASSWGRPLNQETQYF. CDR3 coding DNA: TGTGCCAGCAGCTGGGGACGGCCCCTCAACCAAGAGACCCAGTACTTC.

This chain's CDR3 is CASSRGLLETQYF. CDR3 nucleotide sequence: TGTGCCAGCAGCAGGGGACTCTTGGAGACCCAGTACTTC. The V call is TRBV11-2, the J call TRBJ2-5; tentatively, D is TRBD2 (6 bases). Germline assignment: CDR1 SGHAT and CDR2 FQNNGV. CDR3 length equals 13 residues. V lost 5 bases and J 5 bases, leaving 12 bases between the germline ends.

The chain has TRBV28 and TRBJ2-4, with a possible D match to TRBD1 (5 bases). This CDR3 has 15 residues. Germline V CDR1 and CDR2: MDHEN, SYDVKM. V was cut by 6 bases and J by 0 bases, with 12 bases left in between. CDR3 bases: TGTGCCAGCAGCTCTGACAGATTAGCCAAAAACATTCAGTACTTC. The encoded protein is CASSSDRLAKNIQYF.

The V and J genes are TRBV5-1 and TRBJ1-3; a possible D gene is TRBD1 (6 bases). CDR3 length: 14 residues. Trimming took off 7 bases at V and 8 bases at J, with 19 bases between the two ends. Germline assignment: CDR1 SGHRS and CDR2 YFSETQ. This CDR3 is CASQEQGPLDTIYF. The CDR3 DNA is TGCGCCAGCCAGGAACAGGGTCCTTTGGACACCATATATTTT.

The gene calls are TRBV7-3 and TRBJ2-2; 9 nucleotides match TRBD1. The V and J ends lost 5 bases and 7 bases, in that order; junction bases with no gene match: 11. There are 16 residues in the CDR3. The germline V gene has CDR1 SGHTA and CDR2 FQGTGA. DNA for the CDR3: TGTGCCAGCAGCCCCTCGCGGGACAGGGTTTTCGGGGAGCTGTTTTTT. Protein sequence: CASSPSRDRVFGELFF.

The rearrangement links TRBV7-3 to TRBJ2-3, with no clear D. CDR3 length: 13 residues. V lost 5 bases and J 5 bases, leaving 11 bases between the germline ends. The germline CDR1 and CDR2 sequences are SGHTA and FQGTGA. This chain's CDR3 is CASSPRRGDTQYF. Written as DNA, the CDR3 is TGTGCCAGCAGCCCCAGGAGAGGAGATACGCAGTATTTT. The entire variable domain, with the rest obtained from reference TRBV7-3 and TRBJ2-3, is as follows: GAGVSQTPSNKVTEKGKYVELRCDPISGHTALYWYRQSLGQGPEFLIYFQGTGAADDSGLPNDRFFAVRPEGSVSTLKIQRTERGDSAVYLCASSPRRGDTQYFGPGTRLTVL.

The V and J genes are TRBV7-2 and TRBJ2-5; 7 nucleotides line up with TRBD2. Trimming took 2 bases from V and 5 from J; bases not matched to a gene: 8. The CDR3 is made up of 15 amino acids. Germline CDR1 is SGHTA and CDR2 is FQGNSA. CDR3 coding DNA: TGTGCCAGCAGCTTAAACAGCGGGGTGTTTGAGACCCAGTACTTC. As protein: CASSLNSGVFETQYF.